This T cell receptor (beta chain) was documented in a study of identical twins. Findings and limits, study-wide: Among monozygotic twins, out-of-frame TCR alpha sharing exceeded what models predicted. High-abundance cord blood beta clonotypes had fewer insertions; memory repertoires showed none. It was cross-sectional statistical analysis, not following the same donors, that the conclusions relied on.

This CDR3 region has 14 residues. V lost 7 bases and J lost 0; bases outside the gene matches: 1. From germline, CDR1 is SEHNR and CDR2 FQNEAQ (reference sequence). TCRdb re-called the 5' RACE reads with MiXCR, one entry per CDR3 protein. The sample holds some 500,000 distinct CDR3 sequences, 7.5% to 10% seen once. With respect to this clonotype: What it binds is unknown.

The same data also went into a second study, on yellow fever vaccine responses in identical twins.

This receptor was obtained from a woman under 30 in good health. The V call is TRBV7-9, the J call TRBJ2-3, with TRBD2 matching 10 bases. The sequenced material came from PBMCs. In nucleotides, the CDR3 is TGTGCCAGCAAGCGGGAGGGTAGCACAGATACGCAGTATTTT. Translation gives CASKREGSTDTQYF.